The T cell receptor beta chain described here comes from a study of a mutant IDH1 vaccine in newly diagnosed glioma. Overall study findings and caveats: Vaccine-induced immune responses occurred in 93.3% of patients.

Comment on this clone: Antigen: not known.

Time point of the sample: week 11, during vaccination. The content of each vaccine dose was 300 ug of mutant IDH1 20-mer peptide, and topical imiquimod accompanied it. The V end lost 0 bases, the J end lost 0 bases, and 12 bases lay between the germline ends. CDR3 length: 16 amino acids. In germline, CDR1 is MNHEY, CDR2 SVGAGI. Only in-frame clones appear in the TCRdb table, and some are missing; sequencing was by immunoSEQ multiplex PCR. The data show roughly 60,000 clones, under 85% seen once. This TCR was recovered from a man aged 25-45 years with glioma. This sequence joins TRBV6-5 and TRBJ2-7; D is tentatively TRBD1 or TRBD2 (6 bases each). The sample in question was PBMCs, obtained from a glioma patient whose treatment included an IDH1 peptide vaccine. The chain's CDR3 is CASSYSRGVYSYEQYF. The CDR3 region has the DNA TGTGCCAGCAGTTACTCGAGGGGGGTTTACTCCTACGAGCAGTACTTC.